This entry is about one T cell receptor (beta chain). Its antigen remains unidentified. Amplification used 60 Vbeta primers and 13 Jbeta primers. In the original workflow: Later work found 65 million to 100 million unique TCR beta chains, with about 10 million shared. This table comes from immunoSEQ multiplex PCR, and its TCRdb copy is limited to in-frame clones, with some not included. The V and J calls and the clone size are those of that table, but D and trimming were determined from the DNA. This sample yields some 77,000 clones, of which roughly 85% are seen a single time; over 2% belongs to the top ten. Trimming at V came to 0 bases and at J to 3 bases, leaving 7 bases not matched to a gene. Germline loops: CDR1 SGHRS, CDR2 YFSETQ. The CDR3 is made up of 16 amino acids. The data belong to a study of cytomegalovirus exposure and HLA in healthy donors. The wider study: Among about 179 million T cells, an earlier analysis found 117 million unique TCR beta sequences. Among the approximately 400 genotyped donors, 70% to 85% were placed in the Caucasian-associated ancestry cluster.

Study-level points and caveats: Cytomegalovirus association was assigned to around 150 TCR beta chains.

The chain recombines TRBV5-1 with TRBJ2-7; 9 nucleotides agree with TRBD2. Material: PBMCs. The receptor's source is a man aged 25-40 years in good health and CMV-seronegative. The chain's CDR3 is CASSLGAGGPNYEQYF. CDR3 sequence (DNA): TGCGCCAGCAGCTTGGGAGCGGGGGGCCCTAACTACGAGCAGTACTTC.